The source of this T cell receptor (beta chain) is a study of T cell responses to AZD1222 COVID-19 vaccine. Regarding this clone: What it recognizes is unknown.

The CDR3 totals 14 residues. Germline CDR1 is KGHSH and CDR2 is LQKENI. J was trimmed by 4 bases and V by 2 bases; bases with no gene match: 4. Sequencing was performed with immunoSEQ multiplex PCR; in TCRdb, only in-frame clones are kept and a portion is missing. This sample has 95,000 to 120,000 clones, with more than 70% found just once. General observations from the study: Regions 160-218 and 743-854 dominated among vaccine-associated CD4 TCRs spanning spike. White British people made up most donors, females outnumbered males, and clonal diversity was possibly underestimated. Spike-specific TCR breadth and depth were elevated following two AZD1222 doses.

The sample in question was peripheral blood, obtained 28 days after the second AZD1222 dose. The chain carries TRBV18 and TRBJ1-2; 7 nucleotides match TRBD1. This clonotype originated in an adult who received the AZD1222 COVID-19 vaccine. CDR3 residues: CASSPMRQGYGYTF. The CDR3 DNA reads as TGTGCCAGCTCACCAATGAGACAGGGCTATGGCTACACCTTC. Looking up the rest from reference TRBV18 and TRBJ1-2 gives the full variable domain: NAGVMQNPRHLVRRRGQEARLRCSPMKGHSHVYWYRQLPEEGLKFMVYLQKENIIDESGMPKERFSAEFPKEGPSILRIQQVVRGDSAAYFCASSPMRQGYGYTFGSGTRLTVV.